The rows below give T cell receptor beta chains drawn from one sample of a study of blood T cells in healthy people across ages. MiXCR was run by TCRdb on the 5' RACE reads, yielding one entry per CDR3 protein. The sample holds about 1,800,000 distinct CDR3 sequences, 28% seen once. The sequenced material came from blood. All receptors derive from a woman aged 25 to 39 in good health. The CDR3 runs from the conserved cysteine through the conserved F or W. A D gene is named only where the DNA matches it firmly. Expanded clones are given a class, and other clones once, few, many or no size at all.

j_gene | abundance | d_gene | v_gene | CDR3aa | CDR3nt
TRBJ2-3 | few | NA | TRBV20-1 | CSARDPFQDTQYF | TGCAGTGCTAGAGATCCCTTTCAGGATACGCAGTATTTT
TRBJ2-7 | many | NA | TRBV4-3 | CASSQDRRLGHGYEQYF | TGCGCCAGCAGCCAAGATCGGAGACTGGGCCATGGGTACGAGCAGTACTTC
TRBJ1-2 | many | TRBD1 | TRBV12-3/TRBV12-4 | CASSLGGTGNYGYTF | TGTGCCAGCAGTTTAGGCGGGACAGGGAACTATGGCTACACCTTC
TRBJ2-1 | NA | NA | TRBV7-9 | CASSANQDNEQFF | TGTGCCAGCAGCGCAAATCAGGACAATGAGCAGTTCTTC
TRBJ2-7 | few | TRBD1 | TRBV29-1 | CSVGQGALGEQYF | TGCAGCGTTGGACAGGGGGCATTAGGCGAGCAGTACTTC
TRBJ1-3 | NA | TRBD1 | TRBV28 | CASSPSQGREGGNTIYF | TGTGCCAGCAGTCCCTCACAGGGGAGGGAAGGTGGAAACACCATATATTTT
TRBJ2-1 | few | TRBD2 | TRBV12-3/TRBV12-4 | CASSPERGSYNEQFF | TGTGCCAGCAGTCCAGAGCGGGGTTCCTACAATGAGCAGTTCTTC
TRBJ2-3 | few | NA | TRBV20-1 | CSAWRGDSTDTQYF | TGCAGTGCCTGGCGCGGGGATTCCACAGATACGCAGTATTTT
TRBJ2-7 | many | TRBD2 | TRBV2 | CASSEGLAGVYEQYF | TGCGCCAGCAGTGAGGGTCTAGCGGGAGTCTACGAGCAGTACTTC
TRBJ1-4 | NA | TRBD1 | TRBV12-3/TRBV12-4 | CASRRQGDEKLFF | TGTGCCAGCAGAAGACAGGGTGACGAAAAACTGTTTTTT
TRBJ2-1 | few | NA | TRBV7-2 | CASSKEGDALQFF | TGTGCCAGCAGCAAAGAGGGGGACGCACTACAGTTCTTC
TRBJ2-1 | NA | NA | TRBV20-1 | CSASPGWGRIPRSSYNEQFF | TGCAGTGCTAGTCCTGGGTGGGGACGGATCCCTAGGAGCTCCTACAATGAGCAGTTCTTC
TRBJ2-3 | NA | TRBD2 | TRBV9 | CASSGGGARDTQYF | TGTGCCAGCAGCGGCGGGGGGGCCAGAGATACGCAGTATTTT
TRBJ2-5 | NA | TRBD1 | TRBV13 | CASSSLGQGLGETQYF | TGTGCCAGCAGCTCACTGGGACAGGGGTTAGGAGAGACCCAGTACTTC
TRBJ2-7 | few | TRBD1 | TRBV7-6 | CASSFRQGFDEQYF | TGTGCCAGCAGCTTTCGACAGGGGTTCGACGAGCAGTACTTC
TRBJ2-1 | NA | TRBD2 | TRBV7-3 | CASSLWGGSNVQFF | TGTGCCAGCAGCTTATGGGGGGGGTCCAATGTGCAGTTCTTC
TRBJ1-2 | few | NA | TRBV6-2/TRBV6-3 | CASSYARTLQIYGYTF | TGTGCCAGCAGTTACGCCAGGACCTTACAAATTTATGGCTACACCTTC
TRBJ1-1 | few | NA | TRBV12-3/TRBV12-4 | CASSLDPGMDTEAFF | TGTGCCAGCAGTTTAGATCCGGGGATGGACACTGAAGCTTTCTTT
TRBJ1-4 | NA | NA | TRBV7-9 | CASSLEPRGRNEKLFF | TGTGCCAGCAGCTTAGAGCCCCGAGGGAGAAACGAAAAACTGTTTTTT
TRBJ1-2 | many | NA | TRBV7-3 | CASSMDKNYGYTF | TGTGCCAGCAGCATGGACAAGAACTATGGCTACACCTTC
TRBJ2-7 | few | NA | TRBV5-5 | CASMIKMGGFNEQYF | TGTGCCAGCATGATTAAAATGGGAGGTTTCAACGAGCAGTACTTC
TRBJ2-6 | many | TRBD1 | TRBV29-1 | CSVFDRGPSGANVLTF | TGCAGCGTGTTCGACAGGGGGCCCTCTGGGGCCAACGTCCTGACTTTC
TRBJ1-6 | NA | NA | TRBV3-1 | CASSQVAKTDNSPLHF | TGTGCCAGCAGCCAAGTCGCTAAGACAGATAATTCACCCCTCCACTTT
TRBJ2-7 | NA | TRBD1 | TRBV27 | CASSPATGGKDEQYF | TGTGCCAGCAGTCCGGCGACAGGGGGAAAGGACGAGCAGTACTTC
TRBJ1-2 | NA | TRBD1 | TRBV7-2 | CASSLEGDRPYGYTF | TGTGCCAGCAGCTTAGAGGGGGACAGGCCCTATGGCTACACCTTC
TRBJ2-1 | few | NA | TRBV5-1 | CASSLGWSGNEQFF | TGCGCCAGCAGCTTGGGATGGTCCGGGAATGAGCAGTTCTTC
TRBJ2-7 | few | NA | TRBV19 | CASSILGPPYEQYF | TGTGCCAGTAGTATCTTGGGACCACCCTACGAGCAGTACTTC
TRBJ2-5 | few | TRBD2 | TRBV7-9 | CASSLRTSGPGWETQYF | TGTGCCAGCAGCTTACGCACTAGCGGTCCTGGATGGGAGACCCAGTACTTC
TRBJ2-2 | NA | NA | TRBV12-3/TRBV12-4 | CASSFQGVSAGEQFF | TGTGCCAGCAGTTTTCAGGGAGTGAGCGCCGGGGAGCAGTTTTTT
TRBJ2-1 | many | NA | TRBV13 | CASSFPAGSYNEQFF | TGTGCCAGCAGCTTTCCGGCAGGTTCCTACAATGAGCAGTTCTTC
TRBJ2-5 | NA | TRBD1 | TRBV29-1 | CSATGAGETQYF | TGCAGCGCGACAGGGGCCGGGGAGACCCAGTACTTC
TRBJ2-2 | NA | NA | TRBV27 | CASSLGTFTGELFF | TGTGCCAGCAGTTTAGGCACCTTCACCGGGGAGCTGTTTTTT
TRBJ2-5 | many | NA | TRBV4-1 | CASSQEWPSMGETQYF | TGCGCCAGCAGCCAGGAGTGGCCGTCCATGGGGGAGACCCAGTACTTC
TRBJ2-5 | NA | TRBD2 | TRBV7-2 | CASSSRSGGASEQYF | TGTGCTAGCAGTTCTAGAAGCGGGGGGGCGTCTGAGCAGTACTTC
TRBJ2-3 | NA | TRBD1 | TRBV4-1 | CASSQDRGGQGAVDTQYF | TGCGCCAGCAGCCAAGATAGAGGGGGACAGGGGGCCGTAGATACGCAGTATTTT
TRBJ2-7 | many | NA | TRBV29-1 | CSVDVPGMNEQYF | TGCAGCGTTGATGTCCCCGGGATGAACGAGCAGTACTTC
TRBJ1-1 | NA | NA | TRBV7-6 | CASSLGTRVTEAFF | TGTGCCAGCAGCTTAGGGACAAGGGTTACTGAAGCTTTCTTT
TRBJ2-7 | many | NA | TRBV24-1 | CATSDPTETYEQYF | TGTGCCACCAGTGATCCCACAGAGACCTACGAGCAGTACTTC
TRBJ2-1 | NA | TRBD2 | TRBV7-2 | CASSWASGTNEQFF | TGTGCCAGCAGCTGGGCTAGCGGGACCAATGAGCAGTTCTTC
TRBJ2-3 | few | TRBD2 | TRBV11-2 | CASSLTGGSVPGTQYF | TGTGCCAGCAGCCTAACCGGCGGGAGCGTCCCGGGTACGCAGTATTTT
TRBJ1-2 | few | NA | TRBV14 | CASSQSVRGYTF | TGTGCCAGCAGCCAATCAGTGCGGGGCTACACCTTC
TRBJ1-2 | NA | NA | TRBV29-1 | CSVATYGYTF | TGCAGCGTTGCCACCTATGGCTACACCTTC
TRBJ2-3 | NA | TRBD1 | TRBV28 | CASRRDSGTDTQYF | TGTGCCAGCAGGAGGGACAGTGGCACAGATACGCAGTATTTT
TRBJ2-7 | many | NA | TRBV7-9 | CASSLATANEQYF | TGTGCCAGCAGCTTAGCGACGGCCAACGAGCAGTACTTC
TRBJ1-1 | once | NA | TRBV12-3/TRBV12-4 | CASSVQGTNTEAFF | TGTGCCAGCAGTGTACAGGGTACGAACACTGAAGCTTTCTTT
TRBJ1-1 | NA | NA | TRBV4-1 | CASRPQRGDTEAFF | TGCGCCAGCAGGCCCCAAAGGGGGGACACTGAAGCTTTCTTT
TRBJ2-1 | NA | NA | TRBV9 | CASSEGTEGGPYNEQFF | TGTGCCAGCAGCGAGGGGACCGAGGGTGGCCCCTACAATGAGCAGTTCTTC
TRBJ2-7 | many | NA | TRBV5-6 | CASSLVRGNEQYF | TGTGCCAGCAGCTTGGTTCGGGGGAACGAGCAGTACTTC
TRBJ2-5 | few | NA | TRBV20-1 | CSARQTGIQGETQYF | TGCAGTGCTAGACAGACCGGGATCCAAGGGGAGACCCAGTACTTC
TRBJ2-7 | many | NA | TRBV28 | CASDQLGEQYF | TGTGCCAGCGACCAATTGGGCGAGCAGTACTTC
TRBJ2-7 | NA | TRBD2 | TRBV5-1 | CASSLGPSGGTLDEQYF | TGCGCCAGCAGCTTGGGTCCTAGCGGGGGGACTCTTGACGAGCAGTACTTC
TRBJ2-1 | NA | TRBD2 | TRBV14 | CASSRISGSYNEQFF | TGTGCCAGCAGTCGAATAAGCGGGAGCTACAATGAGCAGTTCTTC
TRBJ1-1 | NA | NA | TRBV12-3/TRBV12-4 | CASSDQGTTEAFF | TGTGCCAGCAGTGATCAGGGTACCACTGAAGCTTTCTTT
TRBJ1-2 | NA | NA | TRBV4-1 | CASSQDQDYGYTF | TGCGCCAGCAGCCAAGATCAGGACTATGGCTACACCTTC
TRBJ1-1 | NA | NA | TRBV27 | CASSPKGDSGTEAFF | TGTGCCAGCAGTCCAAAGGGCGACAGCGGAACTGAAGCTTTCTTT
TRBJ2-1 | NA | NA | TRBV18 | CASSFEDNEQFF | TGTGCCAGCTCATTCGAGGACAATGAGCAGTTCTTC
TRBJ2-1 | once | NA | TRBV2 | CASSGEGSSSNNEQFF | TGTGCCAGCAGCGGCGAGGGCTCGAGCTCCAACAATGAGCAGTTCTTC
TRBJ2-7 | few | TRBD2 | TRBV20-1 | CSAREGGSDEQYF | TGCAGTGCTAGAGAGGGGGGGTCGGACGAGCAGTACTTC
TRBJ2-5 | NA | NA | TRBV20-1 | CSANRGPAQETQYF | TGCAGTGCTAACCGGGGCCCAGCCCAAGAGACCCAGTACTTC
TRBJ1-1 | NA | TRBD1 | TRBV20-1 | CSVGTGDNTEAFF | TGCAGTGTTGGGACAGGGGATAACACTGAAGCTTTCTTT